The sample holds one count of the clone carrying this T cell receptor (beta chain). The sample is drawn from a study of blood T cell repertoires in COVID-19. About the research overall: Material from acute and convalescent COVID-19 was sourced from the United States, Italy and Spain. T cells, B-cell-depleted T cells, or PBMCs supplied cDNA or gDNA.

CDR3 length equals 14 residues. Germline CDR1 reads SGHTA; CDR2 reads FQGNSA. The V gene end was trimmed by 1 base and the J gene end by 3 bases; junction bases not matched to a gene: 1. Authors' analysis steps: Amplification from reference gene primers served as the basis for estimated nucleated cell counts. The table came from immunoSEQ multiplex PCR; TCRdb's copy has only in-frame clones and leaves some out. V, J and clone size are taken as reported in that table, and D and trimming were inferred from the DNA itself. This table holds tens of thousands of clones, roughly 85% found once. The receptor was isolated from a human donor with acute or convalescent COVID-19. The donor label of this sample is uncertain. The sample consisted of peripheral blood. The chain employs TRBV7-2 and TRBJ2-5; 8 positions agree with TRBD2. CDR3 coding DNA: TGTGCCAGCAGCTTAGGTAGCGGGGAAGAGACCCAGTACTTC. Amino acids: CASSLGSGEETQYF. The whole variable domain, filled in from reference TRBV7-2 and TRBJ2-5, reads GAGVSQSPSNKVTEKGKDVELRCDPISGHTALYWYRQSLGQGLEFLIYFQGNSAPDKSGLPSDRFSAERTGGSVSTLTIQRTQQEDSAVYLCASSLGSGEETQYFGPGTRLLVL.